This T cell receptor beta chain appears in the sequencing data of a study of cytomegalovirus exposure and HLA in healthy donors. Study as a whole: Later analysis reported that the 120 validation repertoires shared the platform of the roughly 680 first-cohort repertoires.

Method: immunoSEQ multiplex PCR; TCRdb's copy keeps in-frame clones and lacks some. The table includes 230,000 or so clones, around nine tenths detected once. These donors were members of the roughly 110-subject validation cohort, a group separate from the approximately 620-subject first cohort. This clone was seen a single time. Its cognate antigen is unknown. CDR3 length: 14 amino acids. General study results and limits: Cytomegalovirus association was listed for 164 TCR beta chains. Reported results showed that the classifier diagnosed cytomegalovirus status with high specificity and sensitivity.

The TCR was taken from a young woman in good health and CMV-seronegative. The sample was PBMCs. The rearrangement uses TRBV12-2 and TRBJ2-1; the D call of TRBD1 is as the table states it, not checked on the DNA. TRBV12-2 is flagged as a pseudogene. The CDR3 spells CASRSGTGGDEQFF. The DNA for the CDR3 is TGTGCAAGTCGCTCCGGGACAGGGGGCGATGAGCAGTTCTTC.